A single sample gave rise to the 30 T cell receptor beta chains below, sequenced in a study of blood T cell repertoires in COVID-19. TCRdb's copy holds only in-frame clones and misses some; the assay was immunoSEQ multiplex PCR. The repertoire holds about 120,000 clones, with approximately 65% as singletons. The sample taken for sequencing was peripheral blood. These receptors were obtained from a woman aged 55-69 years with acute or convalescent COVID-19.

This sequence joins TRBV24-1 and TRBJ1-2, with 10 bases matching TRBD1. V trimming: 5 bases; J trimming: 1 base; junction bases outside the gene matches: 9. Germline loops: CDR1 KGHDR, CDR2 SFDVKD. The CDR3 has 17 residues. This CDR3 reads CATSGTGGTGVNYGYTF. The CDR3 coding sequence is TGTGCCACCAGTGGCACCGGGGGGACAGGGGTTAACTATGGCTACACCTTC.

This chain links TRBV5-4 with TRBJ2-1; 9 bases line up with TRBD1. Germline V gene lookup returns CDR1 SGHNT and CDR2 YYREEE (reference sequence). CDR3 length: 15 amino acids. V lost 2 bases and J lost 7; bases outside the gene matches: 7. Here the CDR3 DNA reads TGTGCCAGCAGCTTTCCCGGGACAGGGAGAAATGAGCAGTTCTTC. Protein product: CASSFPGTGRNEQFF.

This sequence joins TRBV5-1 and TRBJ2-1; 11 nucleotides agree with TRBD2. The CDR3 spans 15 residues. The germline V gene encodes CDR1 SGHRS and CDR2 YFSETQ. Trimming at V came to 4 bases and at J to 10 bases, leaving 10 bases not matched to a gene. The CDR3 sequence is CASSDTSGGIGEQFF. The CDR3 nucleotides read TGCGCCAGCAGCGACACTAGCGGGGGTATCGGAGAGCAGTTCTTC.

This clone was picked up one time. The genes are TRBV5-1 and TRBJ2-1, with TRBD2 as a possible D gene (7 bases). CDR1 is SGHRS and CDR2 is YFSETQ in the germline V gene. The CDR3 is 14 residues long. The germline V and J ends were trimmed by 6 bases and 5 bases, with 15 bases remaining between them. DNA for the CDR3: TGCGCCAGCATGGGGGGGCTAGAAGACAATGAGCAGTTCTTC. Protein: CASMGGLEDNEQFF.

Only a few counts were recorded for this clone. The chain employs TRBV15 and TRBJ1-5; tentative D call: TRBD1 (5 bases). CDR3 length equals 16 residues. V was trimmed by 2 bases and J by 6 bases, leaving 17 bases between them. Germline lookup yields CDR1 LNHNV and CDR2 YYDKDF (reference sequence). This CDR3 reads CATSRRFRQGPQPQHF. The CDR3 coding sequence is TGTGCCACCAGCAGACGGTTTCGGCAGGGCCCTCAGCCCCAGCATTTT.

The V and J genes are TRBV5-6 and TRBJ2-7; possible D gene TRBD1, 6 bases. Germline V CDR1 and CDR2: SGHDT, YYEEEE. The CDR3 runs 13 residues. The V gene lost 0 bases and the J gene lost 4 bases, with 8 bases spanning the gap. The CDR3 loop is CASSLDRAYEQYF. CDR3 in DNA: TGTGCCAGCAGCTTGGACAGGGCGTACGAGCAGTACTTC.

The CDR3 protein is CASSLELYNEQFF. CDR3 nucleotides: TGCGCCAGCAGCTTGGAGCTTTACAATGAGCAGTTCTTC. The chain recombines TRBV5-1 with TRBJ2-1; no reliable D call. Germline V lookup: CDR1 SGHRS, CDR2 YFSETQ. This CDR3 region has 13 residues. V gave up 0 bases and J gave up 4 bases, with 5 bases separating them.

This chain joins TRBV10-2 and TRBJ1-5, with D unresolved. Trimming shortened V by 4 bases and J by 6 bases, and 13 bases separated the two germline ends. The CDR3 runs to 14 residues. The germline V gene has CDR1 WSHSY and CDR2 SAAADI. The CDR3 protein is CASSADGIFQPQHF. CDR3 in DNA: TGCGCCAGCAGTGCCGACGGGATTTTTCAGCCCCAGCATTTT.

The gene calls are TRBV6-5 and TRBJ1-6, with D perhaps matching TRBD1 (6 bases). Trimming cost V 7 bases and J 3 bases, with 13 bases left between them. CDR3 size: 15 residues. Per the germline V gene, CDR1 is MNHEY and CDR2 is SVGAGI. In nucleotides, the CDR3 is TGTGCCAGCAAATCTTGGGACAACTATAATTCACCCCTCCACTTT. Its protein is CASKSWDNYNSPLHF.

This clone has at least ten counts. The chain links TRBV6-1 to TRBJ1-5; perhaps TRBD1 as D (5 bases). This CDR3 has 16 amino acids. Germline assignment: CDR1 MNHNS and CDR2 SASEGT. Trimming stripped 2 bases from V and 4 bases from J, with 15 bases between. The CDR3 is CASSENPTANNQPQHF. CDR3 bases: TGTGCCAGCAGTGAAAACCCGACAGCTAATAATCAGCCCCAGCATTTT.

The chain couples TRBV9 to TRBJ1-3; TRBD1 might be the D (5 bases). Between the trimmed V and J ends, which lost 5 bases and 11 bases, there was a span of 20 bases. Germline lookup yields CDR1 SGDLS and CDR2 YYNGEE. CDR3 length: 14 amino acids. CDR3: CASRTGTQSSAIYF. The CDR3 DNA sequence: TGTGCCAGCAGGACCGGGACTCAATCTTCTGCCATATATTTT.

The chain joins TRBV7-2 to TRBJ1-1; tentative D call: TRBD1 (5 bases). The V end was cut by 3 bases, the J end by 5 bases, with 13 bases between. This CDR3 contains 14 residues. Germline CDR1 and CDR2: SGHTA and FQGNSA. The CDR3 reads CASSLTGGLTEAFF. The CDR3 DNA reads TGTGCCAGCAGCTTGACGGGGGGATTGACTGAAGCTTTCTTT.

This clone was counted only a few times. The chain has TRBV5-6 and TRBJ1-3; D is ambiguous. Germline CDR1 reads SGHDT; CDR2 reads YYEEEE. The CDR3 spans 11 residues. Trimming shortened V by 4 bases and J by 11 bases, and 10 bases separated the two germline ends. Here the CDR3 reads CASSRASSIYF. The CDR3 DNA reads as TGTGCCAGCAGCCGCGCTTCTTCCATATATTTT.

The chain couples TRBV5-6 to TRBJ2-5, with 7 bases identical to TRBD1. The CDR3 runs 15 residues. Losses at the gene ends were 4 bases for V and 3 bases for J; bases not matched to a gene: 9. Germline-derived CDR1 and CDR2 are SGHDT and YYEEEE. CDR3 region: CASSSDHRGEETQYF. The DNA for the CDR3 is TGTGCCAGCAGCAGCGATCACAGGGGAGAAGAGACCCAGTACTTC.

This clone has more than one count but fewer than ten. Germline and junction disagree at one end, which may indicate a read error. The genes are TRBV11-2 and TRBJ2-7; 9 bases align to TRBD2. The germline V gene has CDR1 SGHAT and CDR2 FQNNGV. This CDR3 is 15 amino acids long. CDR3 nucleotides: TGTGCCAGCAGCGTAGAGCGGGGGGCGACATCTGAGCAGTACTTC. It translates to CASSVERGATSEQYF. Combining the CDR3 with reference TRBV11-2 and TRBJ2-7 gives the whole variable domain EAGVAQSPRYKIIEKRQSVAFWCNPISGHATLYWYQQILGQGPKLLIQFQNNGVVDDSQLPKDRFSAERLKGVDSTLKIQPAKLEDSAVYLCASSVERGATSEQYFGPGTRLTVT.

This clone turned up a few times. The V and J genes are TRBV7-8 and TRBJ1-1; 8 nucleotides line up with TRBD1. V was clipped by 2 bases and J by 4 bases; unmatched bases: 12. Germline CDR1 is SGHVS and CDR2 is FQNEAQ. The CDR3 runs to 17 residues. Here the CDR3 DNA reads TGTGCCAGCAGCTTAAGGAGGCAGGGGGCGCAGAGCACTGAAGCTTTCTTT. This gives the protein CASSLRRQGAQSTEAFF. Full variable domain (rest looked up from reference TRBV7-8 and TRBJ1-1): GAGVSQSPRYKVAKRGQDVALRCDPISGHVSLFWYQQALGQGPEFLTYFQNEAQLDKSGLPSDRFFAERPEGSVSTLKIQRTQQEDSAVYLCASSLRRQGAQSTEAFFGQGTRLTVV.

The chain uses TRBV25-1 and TRBJ1-2; 8 bases align to TRBD1. Germline loops: CDR1 MGHDK, CDR2 SYGVNS. The V segment lost 2 bases and the J segment 8 bases; nucleotides outside the gene matches: 7. The CDR3 length is 14 residues. DNA for the CDR3: TGTGCCAGCAGTGAACCCTTCCGGGACAGGGGCTACACCTTC. Protein: CASSEPFRDRGYTF.

For this clone: The sample has other DNA sequences that encode this CDR3 too. The chain recombines TRBV18 with TRBJ2-7; 9 positions match TRBD1. Germline V CDR1 and CDR2: KGHSH, LQKENI. This CDR3 spans 14 amino acids. The V segment lost 2 bases and the J segment 4 bases; nucleotides outside the gene matches: 3. The CDR3 region has the DNA TGTGCCAGCTCACCAGGGACAGGGAGTTACGAGCAGTACTTC. This translates into CASSPGTGSYEQYF.

The V gene is TRBV5-6, the J gene TRBJ2-2, with TRBD1 matching over 7 bases. Germline V lookup: CDR1 SGHDT, CDR2 YYEEEE. This CDR3 has 15 amino acids. V was clipped by 3 bases and J by 5 bases; unmatched bases: 7. The CDR3 reads CASSSPNRGTGELFF. In DNA, the CDR3 is TGTGCCAGCAGCTCACCCAACAGGGGTACCGGGGAGCTGTTTTTT.

The V and J genes are TRBV30 and TRBJ2-5; 9 nucleotides line up with TRBD2. Germline-derived CDR1 and CDR2 are GTSNPN and SVGIG (reference sequence). The ends lost 0 bases at V and 0 bases at J; junction bases unmatched: 5. The CDR3 length is 16 residues. CDR3 DNA: TGTGCCTGGAGTGTACGGCGGGGGGGCTACCAAGAGACCCAGTACTTC. Its protein is CAWSVRRGGYQETQYF.

The table lists this clone with many counts. The J gene is TRBJ1-5, the V gene TRBV18; D is uncertain. This CDR3 has 17 amino acids. Germline V gene lookup returns CDR1 KGHSH and CDR2 LQKENI. The V gene lost 2 bases and the J gene lost 0 bases, with 14 bases spanning the gap. CDR3 nucleotides: TGTGCCAGCTCACCAGACCGCGCGGCAGTTAGCAATCAGCCCCAGCATTTT. Translated, it gives CASSPDRAAVSNQPQHF.

This sequence joins TRBV10-2 and TRBJ1-3, with D maybe TRBD1 (5 bases). With 7 bases removed from V and 1 base from J, the gap between germline ends came to 11 bases. Germline V lookup: CDR1 WSHSY, CDR2 SAAADI. The CDR3 spans 14 residues. The chain's CDR3 is CASTEGVSGNTIYF. The CDR3 bases are TGCGCCAGCACAGAAGGGGTTTCTGGAAACACCATATATTTT.

This sequence joins TRBV4-1 and TRBJ1-2; 9 nucleotides agree with TRBD1. Germline V gives CDR1 MGHRA, CDR2 YSYEKL. This CDR3 spans 14 amino acids. V lost 0 bases and J lost 8; bases outside the gene matches: 4. The DNA for the CDR3 is TGCGCCAGCAGCCAAGAAGCACAGGGGGCGGGCTACACCTTC. This gives the protein CASSQEAQGAGYTF.

The V gene is TRBV14, the J gene TRBJ1-2; D is unclear. This CDR3 is built from 13 residues. CDR1 and CDR2 (germline): SGHDN, FVKESK. V dropped 4 bases and J dropped 7 bases, with 13 bases sitting between them. The CDR3 reads CASSPREGSGYTF. The CDR3 DNA is TGTGCCAGCAGCCCCCGGGAAGGGTCTGGCTACACCTTC.

The chain links TRBV4-2 to TRBJ2-3; TRBD2 agrees at 9 bases. The V segment lost 3 bases and the J segment 4 bases; nucleotides outside the gene matches: 8. Germline V lookup: CDR1 LGHNA, CDR2 YNFKEQ. This CDR3 has 16 residues. The CDR3 region is CASSQVRLAEADTQYF. In DNA, the CDR3 is TGTGCCAGCAGCCAGGTGAGACTAGCGGAGGCAGATACGCAGTATTTT.

The chain has TRBV28 and TRBJ2-2; 14 bases are shared with TRBD2. V shed 0 bases and J 6 bases; nucleotides not matched to a gene: 3. CDR1 MDHEN and CDR2 SYDVKM come from the germline V gene. The CDR3 runs 17 residues. CDR3: CASSLWRLAGGPGELFF. Written as DNA, the CDR3 is TGTGCCAGCAGTTTATGGAGACTAGCGGGGGGGCCCGGGGAGCTGTTTTTT.

This clone was observed a few times. The same CDR3 arises from other DNA sequences in this sample as well. The V gene is TRBV6-1, the J gene TRBJ1-3, with D possibly being TRBD1 (6 bases). This CDR3 contains 15 residues. Germline V gene data show CDR1 as MNHNS and CDR2 as SASEGT. The V gene lost 3 bases and the J gene lost 0 bases, with 9 bases spanning the gap. The CDR3 spells CASSDRGVSGNTIYF. The CDR3 DNA reads TGTGCCAGCAGTGACAGGGGCGTCTCTGGAAACACCATATATTTT.

This clone has just a few counts. The chain joins TRBV11-2 to TRBJ1-1, with D tentatively TRBD1 (6 bases). The CDR3 extends over 14 amino acids. In germline, CDR1 is SGHAT, CDR2 FQNNGV. With 3 bases removed from V and 4 bases from J, the gap between germline ends came to 12 bases. In nucleotides, the CDR3 is TGTGCCAGCAGCTTTTCCAGGGGTACCACTGAAGCTTTCTTT. Residues: CASSFSRGTTEAFF. The whole variable domain, remainder taken from reference TRBV11-2 and TRBJ1-1, is EAGVAQSPRYKIIEKRQSVAFWCNPISGHATLYWYQQILGQGPKLLIQFQNNGVVDDSQLPKDRFSAERLKGVDSTLKIQPAKLEDSAVYLCASSFSRGTTEAFFGQGTRLTVV.

This clone was recorded only once. The rearrangement links TRBV9 to TRBJ1-6; D is possibly TRBD1 (6 bases). The CDR3 totals 18 residues. V lost 3 bases, J lost 7 bases, and 23 bases lay in between. The germline gives CDR1 SGDLS, CDR2 YYNGEE. The DNA of the CDR3 is TGTGCCAGCAGCGAGGGACCGGGGGGCGGGGGAATGAATTCACCCCTCCACTTT. Translating it yields CASSEGPGGGGMNSPLHF.

V is TRBV7-9 and J is TRBJ1-2; TRBD1 matches 10 bases. Germline CDR1 and CDR2: SEHNR and FQNEAQ (reference sequence). There are 16 residues in the CDR3. Germline trimming cut 5 bases from V and 3 bases from J; bases unmatched to any gene: 9. The CDR3 loop is CASSRFTGTGDYGYTF. For the CDR3, the DNA is TGTGCCAGCAGCCGCTTTACCGGGACAGGGGACTATGGCTACACCTTC.